Described below is a single TCR beta chain sequence and its context. Its antigen is unidentified. Trimming pared 4 bases from V and 0 bases from J, leaving 10 bases between. There are 15 residues in the CDR3. Germline V gene sequence: CDR1 GTSNPN, CDR2 SVGIG (reference sequence). The sample originates from a study of T cells in Graves' hyperthyroidism and ophthalmopathy. Turning to the study itself: The initial diagnosis was the point when peripheral blood was collected, ahead of any treatment.

General observations from the study: The model predicted ophthalmopathy a median roughly six months before onset.

RNA transcripts provided the source from which TCR beta CDR3 regions were amplified. HTBI primers were employed in a first-round RT-PCR of the TCR CDR3. TCRdb independently ran MiXCR on the multiplex PCR reads; one entry per CDR3 protein. The sample lists hundreds of thousands of distinct CDR3 sequences; around 19% were seen once. With a duration under 2 months, the hyperthyroidism was newly diagnosed in patients aged 18 to 65. Reasons for excluding patients were uncontrolled infection, other autoimmune disease, pregnancy or lactation. The specimen sequenced was blood. The sequence was obtained from a woman between 50 and 59 years old with Graves' hyperthyroidism that later progressed to Graves' ophthalmopathy. This chain joins TRBV30 and TRBJ1-6; no clear D gene. CDR3: CAWTQILSYNSPLHF. The DNA of the CDR3 is TGTGCCTGGACACAGATACTCTCCTATAATTCACCCCTCCACTTT. The full variable domain, with the rest looked up from reference TRBV30 and TRBJ1-6, is SQTIHQWPATLVQPVGSPLSLECTVEGTSNPNLYWYRQAAGRGLQLLFYSVGIGQISSEVPQNLSASRPQDRQFILSSKKLLLSDSGFYLCAWTQILSYNSPLHFGNGTRLTVT.